The clone carrying this TCR beta chain was seen at least ten times. The sample is drawn from a study of T cells in Graves' hyperthyroidism and ophthalmopathy. TCR beta CDR3 sequences were amplified from RNA transcripts. HTBI primers were used for first-round RT-PCR of the TCR CDR3. Via MiXCR, TCRdb re-called the multiplex PCR reads, giving one row per CDR3 protein. The sample consists of about 560,000 distinct CDR3 sequences, roughly a sixth of them appearing once. Input material: blood. The clonotype originates from a woman under 30 with Graves' hyperthyroidism.

The CDR3 sequence: CASSLSLGGYTF. CDR3 DNA: TGTGCCAGCAGCTTGTCACTAGGGGGCTACACCTTC. The rearrangement links TRBV7-9 to TRBJ1-2; D is unresolved. The V gene's germline CDR1 is SEHNR and CDR2 FQNEAQ (reference sequence). The CDR3 is 12 amino acids. The V gene lost 3 bases and the J gene lost 8 bases, with 10 bases spanning the gap.